These 32 T cell receptor beta chains share one sample of origin, sequenced in a study of T cell responses to AZD1222 COVID-19 vaccine (dated by TCRdb to about 2021). The sample's time point, from its label and the paper: baseline before first vaccination. Library creation used the immunoSEQ multiplex PCR assay. The immuneACCESS repertoire file appears here via TCRdb, limited to in-frame rearrangements. These files lack a portion of the clones; in checked studies, under half of the deficit traces to unresolved V genes, and the cause of the others is not known. The sample table contains approximately 100,000 clones; only one count was recorded for 90% of them. Approximately 1.3% of the sample is in the top ten clones. The sample consisted of peripheral blood, taken on day 0 of AZD1222 vaccination. The receptors shown here come from an adult in good health.

The rearrangement links TRBV27 to TRBJ2-3; no clear D. CDR1 and CDR2 (germline): MNHEY, SMNVEV (reference sequence). The CDR3 is made up of 14 amino acids. The V end was cut by 4 bases, the J end by 3 bases, with 11 bases between. CDR3 DNA: TGTGCCAGCAGTTCCAGACAAGTAACAGATACGCAGTATTTT. Protein sequence: CASSSRQVTDTQYF.

This chain links TRBV4-1 with TRBJ1-5; TRBD1 might be the D (6 bases). Trimming shortened V by 4 bases and J by 4 bases, and 11 bases separated the two germline ends. The length of the CDR3 is 14 residues. Germline V gene lookup returns CDR1 MGHRA and CDR2 YSYEKL. The DNA of the CDR3 is TGCGCCAGCAGCCTCACAGGGATGAATCAGCCCCAGCATTTT. Its translation: CASSLTGMNQPQHF.

The V gene is TRBV27, the J gene TRBJ1-1; no definite D call. The CDR3 is made up of 13 amino acids. V was shortened by 3 bases and J by 4 bases, with 9 bases between the two germline ends. Germline-derived CDR1 and CDR2 are MNHEY and SMNVEV (reference sequence). CDR3 coding DNA: TGTGCCAGCAGTTTGGGTAGGAGCACTGAAGCTTTCTTT. Translating gives CASSLGRSTEAFF.

The chain joins TRBV3-1 (or the pseudogene TRBV3-2) to TRBJ2-1, with 8 nucleotides matching TRBD2. Germline V gene data show CDR1 as LGHDT and CDR2 as YNNKEL (reference sequence). This CDR3 contains 12 residues. The ends lost 2 bases at V and 14 bases at J; junction bases unmatched: 5. CDR3 residues: CASSQPGGEEFF. In DNA, the CDR3 is TGTGCCAGCAGCCAACCGGGGGGGGAGGAGTTCTTC.

The gene calls are TRBV7-3 and TRBJ1-1, with D perhaps TRBD1 (5 bases). CDR3 length equals 15 residues. CDR1 SGHTA and CDR2 FQGTGA come from the germline V gene. The V and J ends lost 5 bases and 6 bases respectively, with 19 bases between them. The CDR3 here is CASSALQAGGAEAFF. The CDR3, as DNA: TGTGCCAGCAGCGCCTTACAGGCGGGGGGTGCTGAAGCTTTCTTT.

The CDR3 sequence is CASSSLTGGNTEAFF. CDR3 nucleotides: TGCGCCAGCAGCTCCCTAACAGGGGGGAACACTGAAGCTTTCTTT. The V gene is TRBV5-1, the J gene TRBJ1-1; 8 bases map to TRBD1. The CDR3 spans 15 residues. The V segment lost 3 bases and the J segment 1 base; nucleotides outside the gene matches: 5. Germline V gives CDR1 SGHRS, CDR2 YFSETQ.

The rearrangement uses TRBV3-1 (or the pseudogene TRBV3-2) and TRBJ1-2; D ambiguous. Germline V gives CDR1 LGHDT, CDR2 YNNKEL (reference sequence). The CDR3 totals 11 residues. Trimming cost V 3 bases and J 8 bases, with 7 bases left between them. CDR3 DNA: TGTGCCAGCAGCCACTTCGGGGGCTACACCTTC. Its protein product is CASSHFGGYTF.

This clone appeared once. The chain recombines TRBV27 with TRBJ1-6; 8 nucleotides line up with TRBD1. This CDR3 region has 16 residues. V gave up 6 bases and J gave up 13 bases; unmatched junction bases: 17. Per germline, CDR1 MNHEY and CDR2 SMNVEV (reference sequence). The CDR3 sequence: CASSDRGFSYVSPLHF. The CDR3 DNA reads TGTGCCAGCAGCGACAGGGGTTTCTCTTATGTTTCTCCCCTCCACTTT.

The genes are TRBV6-1 and TRBJ1-2, with D possibly matching TRBD1 (5 bases). CDR3 length: 13 residues. Germline V CDR1 and CDR2: MNHNS, SASEGT. The V gene lost 2 bases and the J gene lost 8 bases, with 12 bases spanning the gap. This CDR3 reads CASSEMWGGGYTF. CDR3 sequence (DNA): TGTGCCAGCAGTGAAATGTGGGGCGGCGGCTACACCTTC.

The genes are TRBV11-2 and TRBJ1-6, with TRBD1 matching 8 bases. The CDR3 length is 16 residues. The V and J ends lost 3 bases and 12 bases, in that order; junction bases with no gene match: 13. CDR1 and CDR2 (germline): SGHAT, FQNNGV. The DNA of the CDR3 is TGTGCCAGCAGCTTTTGGAAGAAGGACAGGGTCGTACCCCTCCACTTT. Encoded protein: CASSFWKKDRVVPLHF.

CDR3 coding DNA: TGTGCCAGCAGCCAAGATCGTGGGCAGCCCCAGCATTTT. It translates to CASSQDRGQPQHF. The V and J genes are TRBV14 and TRBJ1-5; D unresolved. V was clipped by 0 bases and J by 7 bases, with 7 bases between them. This CDR3 has 13 residues. The germline CDR1 and CDR2 sequences are SGHDN and FVKESK.

V gene TRBV27 combines with J gene TRBJ1-1, with a possible D match to TRBD1 (6 bases). Trimming pared 6 bases from V and 1 base from J, leaving 12 bases between. CDR1 is MNHEY and CDR2 is SMNVEV in the germline V gene (reference sequence). The CDR3 is 14 amino acids. CDR3 sequence reads: CASSTGRGNTEAFF. CDR3 in DNA: TGTGCCAGCAGCACAGGGAGAGGGAACACTGAAGCTTTCTTT.

This clone appeared a few times. V usage is TRBV2 and J usage is TRBJ1-2, with unresolved D. The CDR3 loop spans 10 amino acids. Germline lookup yields CDR1 SNHLY and CDR2 FYNNEI. Trimming removed 5 bases from V and 13 bases from J, with 11 bases in between. The CDR3 coding sequence is TGTGCCAGCAGTTCTCGTACTGTCACCTTC. Amino acid sequence: CASSSRTVTF.

This clone appeared a single time. This chain connects TRBV28 to TRBJ2-7; D unresolved. Germline CDR1 is MDHEN and CDR2 is SYDVKM. The CDR3 sequence is 12 residues long. Deletions cut 5 bases from V and 5 bases from J, with 10 bases between. The CDR3 here is CASSGDSHEQYF. In DNA, the CDR3 is TGTGCCAGCAGTGGGGATTCCCACGAGCAGTACTTC.

This clone was seen more than once but under ten times. The rearrangement links TRBV28 to TRBJ1-1; maybe TRBD1 (6 bases). This CDR3 is 14 amino acids long. CDR1 is MDHEN and CDR2 is SYDVKM in the germline V gene. V gave up 4 bases and J gave up 2 bases, with 11 bases separating them. The CDR3 sequence is CASSSSQGNTEAFF. The DNA for the CDR3 is TGTGCCAGCAGTTCCTCACAGGGCAACACTGAAGCTTTCTTT.

The genes are TRBV9 and TRBJ1-3, with no clear D. Trimming cost V 2 bases and J 3 bases, with 12 bases left between them. The CDR3 loop spans 15 amino acids. Germline V gene sequence: CDR1 SGDLS, CDR2 YYNGEE. CDR3 coding DNA: TGTGCCAGCAGCGTTGGGGAAGTCGGTGGAAACACCATATATTTT. As protein: CASSVGEVGGNTIYF.

The rearrangement links TRBV6-5 to TRBJ2-3; D is uncertain. The CDR3 loop spans 12 amino acids. Germline-derived CDR1 and CDR2 are MNHEY and SVGAGI. The V end was cut by 6 bases, the J end by 4 bases, with 8 bases between. DNA for the CDR3: TGTGCCAGCAGGGGTGATGCAGATACGCAGTATTTT. Residues: CASRGDADTQYF.

This chain connects TRBV5-1 to TRBJ2-6; 8 bases map to TRBD2. The germline V gene has CDR1 SGHRS and CDR2 YFSETQ. This CDR3 has 15 residues. Unmatched junction bases numbered 3, after V lost 4 bases and J lost 3 bases. DNA for the CDR3: TGCGCCAGCAGCGTGGGACTAGGTGGGGCCAACGTCCTGACTTTC. Residues: CASSVGLGGANVLTF.

The CDR3 sequence is CASSPLTEVNYGYTF. In DNA, the CDR3 is TGTGCCAGCAGCCCCCTGACGGAAGTAAACTATGGCTACACCTTC. The V and J genes are TRBV3-1 (or the pseudogene TRBV3-2) and TRBJ1-2; D gene uncertain. Trimming removed 4 bases from V and 2 bases from J, with 14 bases in between. This CDR3 region has 15 residues. Germline V CDR1 and CDR2: LGHDT, YNNKEL (reference sequence).

This CDR3 is CASSLEGPDNEQFF. The CDR3 bases are TGTGCCAGCAGCTTGGAGGGGCCTGACAATGAGCAGTTCTTC. The chain carries TRBV5-4 and TRBJ2-1; D may be TRBD1 (5 bases). The CDR3 contains 14 residues. Trimming left V 0 bases short and J 5 bases short, with 9 bases between. Per the germline V gene, CDR1 is SGHNT and CDR2 is YYREEE (reference sequence).

In DNA form, the CDR3 reads TGTGCCAGCAGCTTAGGGCTCTTGATTGGGGGCTTGTCCTACGAGCAGTACTTC. Its protein is CASSLGLLIGGLSYEQYF. The rearrangement joins TRBV11-2 to TRBJ2-7; TRBD1 is a possible D gene (6 bases). This CDR3 is built from 18 residues. Germline CDR1 and CDR2: SGHAT and FQNNGV. V shed 1 base and J shed 1 base, with 20 bases lying between them.

The chain couples TRBV5-1 to TRBJ1-2; 7 bases are shared with TRBD1. V shed 2 bases and J 5 bases; nucleotides not matched to a gene: 9. The CDR3 is made up of 15 amino acids. Looked up from germline, CDR1 is SGHRS and CDR2 is YFSETQ. Written as DNA, the CDR3 is TGCGCCAGCAGCTTAAGGGACAGAGATCCTTATGGCTACACCTTC. This translates into CASSLRDRDPYGYTF.

CDR3 amino acids: CASSQGGGYLGQPQHF. The CDR3 DNA sequence: TGTGCCAGCAGCCAAGGGGGCGGCTACCTGGGTCAGCCCCAGCATTTT. The chain recombines TRBV3-1 (or the pseudogene TRBV3-2) with TRBJ1-5; weak D call: TRBD1 (5 bases). CDR3 length: 16 amino acids. Germline V lookup: CDR1 LGHDT, CDR2 YNNKEL (reference sequence). Trimming stripped 1 base from V and 6 bases from J, with 16 bases between.

The rearrangement uses TRBV19 and TRBJ2-7, with D perhaps being TRBD1 or TRBD2 (5 bases each). Trimming shortened V by 8 bases and J by 1 base, and 15 bases separated the two germline ends. The CDR3 spans 14 residues. Looked up from germline, CDR1 is LNHDA and CDR2 is SQIVND (reference sequence). CDR3 sequence (DNA): TGTGCCAGTCAGGGACCCGGAACGTCCTACGAGCAGTACTTC. Its protein product is CASQGPGTSYEQYF.

For the CDR3, the DNA is TGTGCCAGCAGTCCCGCCGGGACGGAAATTCAGTACTTC. Its protein is CASSPAGTEIQYF. The chain links TRBV28 to TRBJ2-4; D is tentatively TRBD1 or TRBD2 (5 bases each). This CDR3 spans 13 amino acids. V gave up 5 bases and J gave up 10 bases, with 15 bases separating them. Germline lookup yields CDR1 MDHEN and CDR2 SYDVKM.

On this clone itself: Other nucleotide sequences from this sample produce the same CDR3. The chain combines TRBV5-1 with TRBJ2-1; D not resolved. V lost 2 bases and J lost 5, with 8 bases in between. The CDR3 has 13 residues. The germline V gene encodes CDR1 SGHRS and CDR2 YFSETQ. CDR3 in amino acids: CASSFGGDNEQFF. The CDR3, as DNA: TGCGCCAGCAGCTTTGGCGGAGACAATGAGCAGTTCTTC.

The rearrangement joins TRBV5-4 to TRBJ2-3; 7 bases map to TRBD2. The CDR3 has 17 residues. V dropped 0 bases and J dropped 2; count of bases not matched to a gene: 9. Germline V lookup: CDR1 SGHNT, CDR2 YYREEE (reference sequence). CDR3 amino acids: CASSLDPTSLNTDTQYF. CDR3 in DNA: TGTGCCAGCAGCTTGGACCCGACTAGCCTTAACACAGATACGCAGTATTTT. Combining the CDR3 with reference TRBV5-4 and TRBJ2-3 gives the whole variable domain ETGVTQSPTHLIKTRGQQVTLRCSSQSGHNTVSWYQQALGQGPQFIFQYYREEENGRGNFPPRFSGLQFPNYSSELNVNALELDDSALYLCASSLDPTSLNTDTQYFGPGTRLTVL.

The chain uses TRBV24-1 and TRBJ2-3; D is possibly TRBD1 or TRBD2 (5 bases each). There are 14 residues in the CDR3. Deletions cut 0 bases from V and 4 bases from J, with 7 bases between. CDR1 is KGHDR and CDR2 is SFDVKD in the germline V gene. The CDR3 sequence is CATSDLQGADTQYF. CDR3 bases: TGTGCCACCAGTGATTTGCAGGGAGCAGATACGCAGTATTTT.

The chain couples TRBV30 to TRBJ1-2; D is uncertain. V lost 5 bases, J lost 6 bases, and 28 bases lay in between. The CDR3 spans 17 residues. CDR1 and CDR2 from the germline V gene are GTSNPN and SVGIG (reference sequence). CDR3 protein: CAWAYKFMRVGRHGYTF. CDR3 bases: TGTGCCTGGGCTTATAAATTTATGAGGGTAGGACGACATGGCTACACCTTC.

The chain recombines TRBV18 with TRBJ1-4, with TRBD1 matching 9 bases. This CDR3 spans 17 amino acids. The trim removed 0 bases at V and 2 bases at J, leaving 4 bases unmatched. Germline V gene sequence: CDR1 KGHSH, CDR2 LQKENI. The CDR3 DNA reads as TGTGCCAGCTCACCACCGGGACAGGGTTTCACTAATGAAAAACTGTTTTTT. This encodes CASSPPGQGFTNEKLFF.

The count of this clone is one. The CDR3 DNA reads as TGTGCCAGCAGTGCGGCGGGCAGCTCCTACGAGCAGTACTTC. Translation gives CASSAAGSSYEQYF. This chain links TRBV2 with TRBJ2-7; D might be TRBD2 (5 bases). V was trimmed by 4 bases and J by 0 bases, leaving 10 bases between them. The CDR3 runs to 14 residues. Germline CDR1 reads SNHLY; CDR2 reads FYNNEI.

The V gene is TRBV10-3, the J gene TRBJ1-3, with a tentative D call TRBD1 (5 bases). V lost 6 bases and J 0 bases, leaving 9 bases between the germline ends. The germline CDR1 and CDR2 sequences are ENHRY and SYGVKD. The CDR3 contains 14 residues. CDR3 nucleotides: TGTGCCATCAGCGGGACGGACTCTGGAAACACCATATATTTT. Its protein is CAISGTDSGNTIYF.